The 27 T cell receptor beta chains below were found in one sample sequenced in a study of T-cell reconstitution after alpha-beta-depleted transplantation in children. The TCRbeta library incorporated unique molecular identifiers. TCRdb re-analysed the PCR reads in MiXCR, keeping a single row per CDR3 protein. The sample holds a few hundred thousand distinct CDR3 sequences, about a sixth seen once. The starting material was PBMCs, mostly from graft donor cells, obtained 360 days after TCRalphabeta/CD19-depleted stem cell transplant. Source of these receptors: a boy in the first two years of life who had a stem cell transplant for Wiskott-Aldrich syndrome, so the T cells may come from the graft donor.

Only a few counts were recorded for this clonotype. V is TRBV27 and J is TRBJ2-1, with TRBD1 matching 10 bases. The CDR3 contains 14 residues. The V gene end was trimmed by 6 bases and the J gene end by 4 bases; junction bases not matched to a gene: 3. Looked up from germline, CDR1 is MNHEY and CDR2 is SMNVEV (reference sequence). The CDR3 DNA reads TGTGCCAGCAGGACAGGGGGCAAATACAATGAGCAGTTCTTC. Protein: CASRTGGKYNEQFF.

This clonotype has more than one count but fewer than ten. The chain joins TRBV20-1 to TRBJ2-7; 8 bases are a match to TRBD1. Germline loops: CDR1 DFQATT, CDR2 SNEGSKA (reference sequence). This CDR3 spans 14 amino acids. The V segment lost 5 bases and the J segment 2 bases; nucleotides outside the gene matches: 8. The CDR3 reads CSAPSPRGPYEQYF. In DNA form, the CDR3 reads TGCAGTGCTCCTAGCCCCAGGGGGCCCTACGAGCAGTACTTC.

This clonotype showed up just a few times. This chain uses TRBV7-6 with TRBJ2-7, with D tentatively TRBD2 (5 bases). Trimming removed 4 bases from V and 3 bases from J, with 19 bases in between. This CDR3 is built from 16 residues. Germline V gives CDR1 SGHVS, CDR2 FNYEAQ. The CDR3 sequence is CASSSLAGFADYEQYF. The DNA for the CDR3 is TGTGCCAGCAGCTCGCTCGCGGGCTTCGCGGACTACGAGCAGTACTTC.

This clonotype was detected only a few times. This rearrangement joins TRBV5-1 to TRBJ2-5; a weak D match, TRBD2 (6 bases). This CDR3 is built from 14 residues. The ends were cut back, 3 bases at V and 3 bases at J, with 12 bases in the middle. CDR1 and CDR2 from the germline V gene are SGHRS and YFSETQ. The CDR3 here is CASSSGLWKETQYF. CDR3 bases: TGCGCCAGCAGCTCGGGACTGTGGAAAGAGACCCAGTACTTC.

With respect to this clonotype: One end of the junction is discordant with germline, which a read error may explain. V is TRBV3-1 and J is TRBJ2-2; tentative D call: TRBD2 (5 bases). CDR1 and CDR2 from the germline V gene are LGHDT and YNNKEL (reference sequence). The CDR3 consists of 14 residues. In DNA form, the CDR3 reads TGTGCCAGCAGTCGCCTCTGGCGAGCCGGGGATCTGTTTTTT. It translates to CASSRLWRAGDLFF.

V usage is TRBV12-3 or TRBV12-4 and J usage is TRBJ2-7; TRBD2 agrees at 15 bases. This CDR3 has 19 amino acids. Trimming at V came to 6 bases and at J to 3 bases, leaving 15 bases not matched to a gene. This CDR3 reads CASSPSSPGLAGGNYEQYF. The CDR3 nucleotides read TGTGCCAGCAGCCCAAGCTCCCCGGGACTAGCGGGAGGTAACTACGAGCAGTACTTC.

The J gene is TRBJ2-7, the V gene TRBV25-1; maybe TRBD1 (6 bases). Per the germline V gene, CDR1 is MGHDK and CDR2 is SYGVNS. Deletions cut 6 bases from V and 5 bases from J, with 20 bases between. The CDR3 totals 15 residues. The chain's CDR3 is CASSQTGSFFDEQYF. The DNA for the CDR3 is TGTGCCAGCAGCCAGACAGGTAGTTTTTTCGACGAGCAGTACTTC.

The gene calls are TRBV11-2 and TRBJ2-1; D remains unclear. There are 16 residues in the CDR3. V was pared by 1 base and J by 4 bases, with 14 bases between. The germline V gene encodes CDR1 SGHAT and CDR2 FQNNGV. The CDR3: CASSLVALLPYNEQFF. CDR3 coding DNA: TGTGCCAGCAGCTTAGTTGCACTACTCCCATACAATGAGCAGTTCTTC.

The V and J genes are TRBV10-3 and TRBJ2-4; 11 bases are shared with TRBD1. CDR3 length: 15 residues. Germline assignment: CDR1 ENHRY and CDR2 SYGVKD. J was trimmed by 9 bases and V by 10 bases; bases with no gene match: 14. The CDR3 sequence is CASKGQGVAWVIQYF. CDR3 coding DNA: TGTGCCAGCAAGGGACAGGGGGTAGCGTGGGTCATTCAGTACTTC.

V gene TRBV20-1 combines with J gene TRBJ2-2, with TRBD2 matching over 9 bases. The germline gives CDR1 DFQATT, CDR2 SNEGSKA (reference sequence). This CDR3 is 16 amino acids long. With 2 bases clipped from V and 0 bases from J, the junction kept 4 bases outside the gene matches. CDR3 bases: TGCAGTGCTAGACTTAGCGGGAGAGCGAACACCGGGGAGCTGTTTTTT. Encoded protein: CSARLSGRANTGELFF.

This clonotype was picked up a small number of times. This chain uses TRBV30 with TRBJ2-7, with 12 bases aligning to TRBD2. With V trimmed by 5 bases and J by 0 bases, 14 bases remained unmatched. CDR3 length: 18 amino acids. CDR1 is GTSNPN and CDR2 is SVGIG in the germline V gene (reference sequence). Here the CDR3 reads CAWRAGLAGPWPSYEQYF. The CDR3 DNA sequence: TGTGCCTGGCGAGCCGGACTAGCGGGACCTTGGCCCTCCTACGAGCAGTACTTC. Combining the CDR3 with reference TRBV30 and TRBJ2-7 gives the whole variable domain SQTIHQWPATLVQPVGSPLSLECTVEGTSNPNLYWYRQAAGRGLQLLFYSVGIGQISSEVPQNLSASRPQDRQFILSSKKLLLSDSGFYLCAWRAGLAGPWPSYEQYFGPGTRLTVT.

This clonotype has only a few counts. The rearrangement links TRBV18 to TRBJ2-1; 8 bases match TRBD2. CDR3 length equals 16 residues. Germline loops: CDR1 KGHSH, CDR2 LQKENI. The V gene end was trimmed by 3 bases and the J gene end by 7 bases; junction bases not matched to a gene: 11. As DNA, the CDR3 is TGTGCCAGCTCACCTGGAGTCGGGAGGGCCAGTAATGAGCAGTTCTTC. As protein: CASSPGVGRASNEQFF. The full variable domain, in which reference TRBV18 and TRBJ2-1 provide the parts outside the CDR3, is NAGVMQNPRHLVRRRGQEARLRCSPMKGHSHVYWYRQLPEEGLKFMVYLQKENIIDESGMPKERFSAEFPKEGPSILRIQQVVRGDSAAYFCASSPGVGRASNEQFFGPGTRLTVL.

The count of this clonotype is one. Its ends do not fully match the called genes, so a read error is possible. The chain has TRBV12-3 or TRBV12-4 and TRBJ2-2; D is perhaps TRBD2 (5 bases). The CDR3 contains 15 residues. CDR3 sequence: CASSLFQPLTGDLFF. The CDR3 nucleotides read TGTGCCAGCAGTTTATTCCAGCCCCTCACCGGGGATCTGTTTTTT.

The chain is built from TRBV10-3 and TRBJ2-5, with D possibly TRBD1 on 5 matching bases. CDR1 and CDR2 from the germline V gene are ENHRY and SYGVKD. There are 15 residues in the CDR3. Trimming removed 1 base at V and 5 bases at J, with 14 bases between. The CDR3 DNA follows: TGTGCCATCAGTGAGTTGGGGCAGAAGTGGGAGACCCAGTACTTC. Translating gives CAISELGQKWETQYF.

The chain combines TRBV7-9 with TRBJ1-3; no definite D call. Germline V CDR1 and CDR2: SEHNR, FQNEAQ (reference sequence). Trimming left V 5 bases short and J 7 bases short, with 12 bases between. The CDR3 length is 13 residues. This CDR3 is CASSMPPPNTIYF. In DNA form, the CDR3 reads TGTGCCAGCAGCATGCCCCCTCCTAACACCATATATTTT.

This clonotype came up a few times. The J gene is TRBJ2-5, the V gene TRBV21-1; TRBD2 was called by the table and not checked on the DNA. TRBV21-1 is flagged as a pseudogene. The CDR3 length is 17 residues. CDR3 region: CASSMLRVARGKETQYF. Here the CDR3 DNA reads TGTGCCAGCAGCATGCTTCGGGTTGCCCGAGGGAAAGAGACCCAGTACTTC.

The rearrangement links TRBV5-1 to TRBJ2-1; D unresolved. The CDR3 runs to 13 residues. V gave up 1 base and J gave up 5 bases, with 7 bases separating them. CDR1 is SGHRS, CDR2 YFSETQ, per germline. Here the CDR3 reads CASSLRSDNEQFF. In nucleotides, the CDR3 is TGCGCCAGCAGCTTGAGGTCAGACAATGAGCAGTTCTTC.

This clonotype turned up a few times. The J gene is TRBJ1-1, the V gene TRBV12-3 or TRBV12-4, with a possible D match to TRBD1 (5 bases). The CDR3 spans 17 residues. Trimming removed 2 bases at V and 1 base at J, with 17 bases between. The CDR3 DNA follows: TGTGCCAGCAGTTTACGCCCTATGGGGGGAGAGAACACTGAAGCTTTCTTT. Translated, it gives CASSLRPMGGENTEAFF.

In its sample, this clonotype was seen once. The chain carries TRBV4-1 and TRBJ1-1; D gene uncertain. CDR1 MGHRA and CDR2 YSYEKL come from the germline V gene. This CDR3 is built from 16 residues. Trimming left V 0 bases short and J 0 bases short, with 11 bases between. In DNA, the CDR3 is TGCGCCAGCAGCCAAGATCGGTGGGGAGTGAACACTGAAGCTTTCTTT. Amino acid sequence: CASSQDRWGVNTEAFF.

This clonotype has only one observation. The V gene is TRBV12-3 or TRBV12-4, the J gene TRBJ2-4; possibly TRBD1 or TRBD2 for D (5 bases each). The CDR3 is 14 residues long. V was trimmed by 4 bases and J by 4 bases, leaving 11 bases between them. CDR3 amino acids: CASSSFREKNIQYF. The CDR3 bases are TGTGCCAGCAGTTCATTCAGGGAGAAAAACATTCAGTACTTC.

In DNA, the CDR3 is TGTGCCAGCAGATTACGGACATTAGGGGAGCTGTTTTTT. Translated: CASRLRTLGELFF. The V call is TRBV6-5, the J call TRBJ2-2, with D perhaps TRBD1 (5 bases). The germline V gene has CDR1 MNHEY and CDR2 SVGAGI. V was trimmed by 6 bases and J by 8 bases, leaving 13 bases between them. The CDR3 totals 13 residues.

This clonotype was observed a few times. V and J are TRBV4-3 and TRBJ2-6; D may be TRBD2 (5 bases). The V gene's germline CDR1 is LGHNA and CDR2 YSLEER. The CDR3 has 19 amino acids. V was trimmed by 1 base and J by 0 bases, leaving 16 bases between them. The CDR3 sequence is CASSQGLRGTASGANVLTF. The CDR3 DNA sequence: TGCGCCAGCAGCCAAGGGTTACGGGGAACGGCCTCTGGGGCCAACGTCCTGACTTTC.

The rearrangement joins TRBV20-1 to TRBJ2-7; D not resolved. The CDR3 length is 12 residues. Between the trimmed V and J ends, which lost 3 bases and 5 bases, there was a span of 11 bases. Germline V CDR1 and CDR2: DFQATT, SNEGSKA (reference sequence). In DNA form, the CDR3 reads TGCAGTGCTAGTTTATGGACGGACGAGCAGTACTTC. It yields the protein CSASLWTDEQYF.

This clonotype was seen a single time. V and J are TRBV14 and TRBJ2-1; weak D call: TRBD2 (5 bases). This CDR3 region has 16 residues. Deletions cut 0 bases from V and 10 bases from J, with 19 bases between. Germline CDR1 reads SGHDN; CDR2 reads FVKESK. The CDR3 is CASSQEGPGKRREQFF. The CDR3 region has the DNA TGTGCCAGCAGCCAAGAAGGCCCGGGGAAACGAAGGGAGCAGTTCTTC.

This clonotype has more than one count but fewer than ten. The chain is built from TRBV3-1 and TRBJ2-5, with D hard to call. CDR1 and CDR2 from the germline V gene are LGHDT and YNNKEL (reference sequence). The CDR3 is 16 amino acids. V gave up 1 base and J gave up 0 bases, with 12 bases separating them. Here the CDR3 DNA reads TGTGCCAGCAGCCAAGGGCTGGGAAGGTACCAAGAGACCCAGTACTTC. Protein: CASSQGLGRYQETQYF.

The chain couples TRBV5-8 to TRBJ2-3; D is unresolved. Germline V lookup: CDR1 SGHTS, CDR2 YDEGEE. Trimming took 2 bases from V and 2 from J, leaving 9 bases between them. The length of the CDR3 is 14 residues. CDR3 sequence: CASSLESVTDTQYF. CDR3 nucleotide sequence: TGTGCCAGCAGCTTAGAATCGGTCACAGATACGCAGTATTTT.

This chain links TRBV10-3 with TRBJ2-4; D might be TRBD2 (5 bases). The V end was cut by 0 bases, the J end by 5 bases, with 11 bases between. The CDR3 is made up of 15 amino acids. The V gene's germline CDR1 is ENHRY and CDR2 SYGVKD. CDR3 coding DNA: TGTGCCATCAGTGAGTCCCGCTGGGGAGAAAACATTCAGTACTTC. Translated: CAISESRWGENIQYF.